The rows below give T cell receptor beta chains drawn from one sample of a study of cytomegalovirus exposure and HLA in healthy donors. Sequencing was performed with immunoSEQ multiplex PCR; in TCRdb, only in-frame clones are kept and a portion is missing. The data contain 150,000 to 200,000 clones, around 86% of them singletons. The material sequenced was PBMCs. The origin of the receptors is a man between 50 and 59 years old in good health and CMV-seropositive. The CDR3 runs from the conserved cysteine through the conserved F or W. D genes are given only for firm matches. Clone size, where shown, is once, few, many, or a class for clones that have expanded.

v_gene,j_gene,abundance,d_gene,CDR3nt,CDR3aa
TRBV27,TRBJ1-6,once,.,TGTGCCAGCAGTTTTTCGCAGGGGAATTCACCCCTCCACTTT,CASSFSQGNSPLHF
TRBV28,TRBJ2-3,once,.,TGTGCCAGCAGCTCCCCCCGGACAGATACGCAGTATTTT,CASSSPRTDTQYF
TRBV4-3,TRBJ1-1,few,.,TGCGCCAGCAGCCTATCCCCGACAGTAAACACTGAAGCTTTCTTT,CASSLSPTVNTEAFF
TRBV29-1,TRBJ2-7,.,TRBD2,TGCAGCGTTGTAGGACTAGCGGGGACCTACGAGCAGTACTTC,CSVVGLAGTYEQYF
TRBV30,TRBJ2-5,.,.,TGTGCCTGGGGTTCAGAAGAGACCCAGTACTTC,CAWGSEETQYF
TRBV7-8,TRBJ1-6,.,.,TGTGCCAGCAAGTCAATACAGGAGAATTCACCCCTCCACTTT,CASKSIQENSPLHF
TRBV29-1,TRBJ1-1,.,TRBD1,TGCAGCGTCCGAAGTACGCGGGACAGGGGCTCGCTAGCTGAAGCTTTCTTT,CSVRSTRDRGSLAEAFF
TRBV5-1,TRBJ2-7,once,.,TGCGCCAGCAACACGGGACAAGGAGGATACGAGCAGTACTTC,CASNTGQGGYEQYF
TRBV7-8,TRBJ2-5,.,TRBD2,TGTGCCAGCAGCCCGGGACTAGCGGGAGCGTCAGAGACCCAGTACTTC,CASSPGLAGASETQYF
TRBV4-2,TRBJ1-1,.,TRBD1,TGTGCCAGCAGCCGCGGGACAGGCACTGAAGCTTTCTTT,CASSRGTGTEAFF
TRBV27,TRBJ2-7,.,TRBD2,TGTGCCAGCAGTGCTAGCGGGAACTACGAGCAGTACTTC,CASSASGNYEQYF
TRBV28,TRBJ1-5,once,.,TGTGCCAGCAGTTTACTCGATACGGGCAATCAGCCCCAGCATTTT,CASSLLDTGNQPQHF
TRBV6-5,TRBJ2-5,.,TRBD1,TGTGCCAGCAGTGCCGGGACAGGGAAAGAGACCCAGTACTTC,CASSAGTGKETQYF
TRBV6-5,TRBJ2-3,.,.,TGTGCCAGCAGGACCGGGACTAGCACAGATACGCAGTATTTT,CASRTGTSTDTQYF
TRBV28,TRBJ1-5,.,TRBD1,TGTGCCAGCAGTTTATTGGGACAGCTCCAGCCCCAGCATTTT,CASSLLGQLQPQHF
TRBV6-6,TRBJ2-5,.,TRBD1,TGTGCCAGCAGTTACCCCATGACAGGGGGCCAAGAGACCCAGTACTTC,CASSYPMTGGQETQYF
TRBV11-2,TRBJ2-1,.,TRBD2,TGTGCCAGCAACGGGGCGTCCGGAGGACTAGCGGTCCTCTACAATGAGCAGTTCTTC,CASNGASGGLAVLYNEQFF
TRBV7-6,TRBJ2-1,.,TRBD2,TGTGCCAGCAGCCTTTTGGAGGCTAGCGGGGGGGTACACAATGAGCAGTTCTTC,CASSLLEASGGVHNEQFF
TRBV28,TRBJ1-1,.,.,TGTGCCAGCAGGCAGGGGAACGCTGAAGCTTTCTTT,CASRQGNAEAFF
TRBV7-3,TRBJ2-6,.,.,TGTGCCAGCAGCTCCTTGTTCTCTGGGGCCAACGTCCTGACTTTC,CASSSLFSGANVLTF
TRBV20-1,TRBJ1-1,few,.,TGCAGTGCTAGGACTGGAACTGAAGCTTTCTTT,CSARTGTEAFF
TRBV28,TRBJ2-5,.,TRBD2,TGTGCCAGCAGCTCTTTGCCCGGACTAGCGCAAACGGGGGAGACCCAGTACTTC,CASSSLPGLAQTGETQYF
TRBV5-4,TRBJ2-5,.,TRBD1,TGTGCCAGCAGCTTTGGGCAGGGGGATATAGAGACCCAGTACTTC,CASSFGQGDIETQYF
TRBV18,TRBJ1-1,.,.,TGTGCCAGCTCACCTCCCGGGACACGGATGAACACTGAAGCTTTCTTT,CASSPPGTRMNTEAFF
TRBV4-1,TRBJ2-1,.,TRBD2,TGCGCCAGCAGCCATCGACTAGCGGGAGGTCCCACGTGGAATGAGCAGTTCTTC,CASSHRLAGGPTWNEQFF
TRBV19,TRBJ2-6,.,TRBD2,TGTGCCAGTAGAACGACGGGGGGGTCTGGGGCCAACGTCCTGACTTTC,CASRTTGGSGANVLTF
TRBV12-5,TRBJ2-5,.,.,TGTGCTAGTGGTTTGGGGACTCAGAGGGAGACCCAGTACTTC,CASGLGTQRETQYF
TRBV4-2,TRBJ2-5,.,.,TGTGCCAGCAGCCAAGTGGGTCCTAGCGAAGAGACCCAGTACTTC,CASSQVGPSEETQYF
TRBV2,TRBJ2-7,.,TRBD2,TGTGCCAGCAGGTCTAGCGGGAGCTACGAGCAGTACTTC,CASRSSGSYEQYF
TRBV28,TRBJ1-4,.,.,TGTGCCAGCAGTTCTAATACAGGGTCGGGGGGGGAAAAACTGTTTTTT,CASSSNTGSGGEKLFF
TRBV19,TRBJ1-6,.,.,TGTGCCAGTAGGCCCCGGGGCTCCTATAATTCACCCCTCCACTTT,CASRPRGSYNSPLHF
TRBV28,TRBJ2-1,.,TRBD2,TGTGCCAGCACCTCCGGGGGGGGGAGTTGGTACAATGAGCAGTTCTTC,CASTSGGGSWYNEQFF
TRBV7-9,TRBJ2-5,.,TRBD1,TGTGCCAGCAACGGACAGGGGGCCGGAGAGACCCAGTACTTC,CASNGQGAGETQYF
TRBV11-2,TRBJ2-7,.,.,TGTGCCAGCGGACAGTCTAGCTCCTACGAGCAGTACTTC,CASGQSSSYEQYF
TRBV10-3,TRBJ2-1,.,.,TGTGCCATCAGTGAGACCCGAATGGGGGCGTTTTACAATGAGCAGTTCTTC,CAISETRMGAFYNEQFF
TRBV6-5,TRBJ1-6,.,.,TGTGCCAGCAGTTACGAGAATAATTCACCCCTCCACTTT,CASSYENNSPLHF
TRBV27,TRBJ2-1,.,.,TGTGCCAGCAGAAGGAGCGGAAACTCCTACAATGAGCAGTTCTTC,CASRRSGNSYNEQFF
TRBV5-4,TRBJ1-2,.,TRBD1,TGTGCCAGCAGCTTGGAAATGGCAGGGGGCAGGTATGGCTACACCTTC,CASSLEMAGGRYGYTF
TRBV9,TRBJ2-3,.,.,TGTGCCAGCAGCGGAGGGACAGATACGCAGTATTTT,CASSGGTDTQYF